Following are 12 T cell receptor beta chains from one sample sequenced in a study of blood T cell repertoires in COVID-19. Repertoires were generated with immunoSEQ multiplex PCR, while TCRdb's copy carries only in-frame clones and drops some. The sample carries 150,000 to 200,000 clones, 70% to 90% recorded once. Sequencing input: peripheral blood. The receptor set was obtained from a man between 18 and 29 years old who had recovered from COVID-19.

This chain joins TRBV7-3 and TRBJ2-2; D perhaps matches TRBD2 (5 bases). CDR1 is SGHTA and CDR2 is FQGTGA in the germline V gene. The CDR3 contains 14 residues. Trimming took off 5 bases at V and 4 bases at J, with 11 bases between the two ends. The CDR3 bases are TGTGCCAGCAGCCCGGGATCCTCCACCGGGGAGCTGTTTTTT. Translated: CASSPGSSTGELFF.

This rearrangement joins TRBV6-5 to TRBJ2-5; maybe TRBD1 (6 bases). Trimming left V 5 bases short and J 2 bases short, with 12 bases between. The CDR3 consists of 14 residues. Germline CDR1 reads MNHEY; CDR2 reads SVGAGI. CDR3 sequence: CASSPGQQQETQYF. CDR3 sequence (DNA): TGTGCCAGCAGTCCCGGACAGCAACAAGAGACCCAGTACTTC.

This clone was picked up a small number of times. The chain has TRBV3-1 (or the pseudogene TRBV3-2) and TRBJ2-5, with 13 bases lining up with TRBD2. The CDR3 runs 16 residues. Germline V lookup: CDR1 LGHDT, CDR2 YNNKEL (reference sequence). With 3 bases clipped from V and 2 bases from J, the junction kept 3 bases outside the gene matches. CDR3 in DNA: TGTGCCAGCAGCCAGGAGGGACTAGCGGGACAAGAGACCCAGTACTTC. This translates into CASSQEGLAGQETQYF.

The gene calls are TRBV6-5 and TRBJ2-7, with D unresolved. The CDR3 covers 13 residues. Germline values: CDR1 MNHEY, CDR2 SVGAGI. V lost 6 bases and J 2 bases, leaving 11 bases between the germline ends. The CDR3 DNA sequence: TGTGCCAGCAGCTCTCCCAGGACCTACGAGCAGTACTTC. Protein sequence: CASSSPRTYEQYF.

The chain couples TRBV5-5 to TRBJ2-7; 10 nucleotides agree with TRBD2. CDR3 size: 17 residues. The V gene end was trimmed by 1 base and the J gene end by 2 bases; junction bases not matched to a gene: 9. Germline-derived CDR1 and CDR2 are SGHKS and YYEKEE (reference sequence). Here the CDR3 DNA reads TGTGCCAGCAGCTTGCTAGCGGGAGTGGGTTGGACCTACGAGCAGTACTTC. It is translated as CASSLLAGVGWTYEQYF. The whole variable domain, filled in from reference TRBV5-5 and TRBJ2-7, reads DAGVTQSPTHLIKTRGQQVTLRCSPISGHKSVSWYQQVLGQGPQFIFQYYEKEERGRGNFPDRFSARQFPNYSSELNVNALLLGDSALYLCASSLLAGVGWTYEQYFGPGTRLTVT.

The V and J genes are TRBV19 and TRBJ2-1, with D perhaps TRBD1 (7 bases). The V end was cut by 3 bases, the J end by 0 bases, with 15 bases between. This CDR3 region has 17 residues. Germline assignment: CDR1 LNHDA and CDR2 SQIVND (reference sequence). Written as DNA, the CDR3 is TGTGCCAGTAGTATGAATCGACAGGGAGGCTCCTACAATGAGCAGTTCTTC. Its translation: CASSMNRQGGSYNEQFF.

The CDR3 here is CASSLSAGGLGNTIYF. CDR3 in DNA: TGTGCCAGCAGTTTATCGGCGGGAGGTCTTGGAAACACCATATATTTT. The genes are TRBV27 and TRBJ1-3; the D is unclear. This CDR3 is built from 16 residues. Germline V CDR1 and CDR2: MNHEY, SMNVEV (reference sequence). The V and J ends lost 0 bases and 3 bases respectively, with 12 bases between them.

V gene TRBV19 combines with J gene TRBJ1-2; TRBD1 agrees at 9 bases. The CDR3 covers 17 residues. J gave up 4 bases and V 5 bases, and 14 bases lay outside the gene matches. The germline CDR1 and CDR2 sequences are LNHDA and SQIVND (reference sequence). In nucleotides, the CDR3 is TGTGCCAGTAGTTCACCCTTTGGGACAGGGTCGACCTATGGCTACACCTTC. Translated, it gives CASSSPFGTGSTYGYTF.

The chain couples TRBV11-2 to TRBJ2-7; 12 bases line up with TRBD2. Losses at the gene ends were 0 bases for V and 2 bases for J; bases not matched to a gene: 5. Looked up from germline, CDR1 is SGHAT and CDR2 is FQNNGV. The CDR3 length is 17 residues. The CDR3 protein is CASSLELAGGRAYEQYF. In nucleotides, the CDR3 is TGTGCCAGCAGCTTAGAACTAGCGGGAGGACGCGCCTACGAGCAGTACTTC.

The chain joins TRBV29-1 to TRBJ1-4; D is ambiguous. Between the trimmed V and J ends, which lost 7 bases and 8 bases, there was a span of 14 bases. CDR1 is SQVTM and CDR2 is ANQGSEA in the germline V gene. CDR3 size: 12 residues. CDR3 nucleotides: TGCAGCGGTTCGGAGGGCGGCGAAAAACTGTTTTTT. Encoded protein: CSGSEGGEKLFF.

Written as DNA, the CDR3 is TGTGCCACCCGGACAGGACGCGGCTACACCTTC. Protein: CATRTGRGYTF. J is TRBJ1-2 and V is TRBV6-5; 7 bases are shared with TRBD1. After removal of 10 bases from V and 8 bases from J, the junction contained 7 bases not matched to a gene. The CDR3 is made up of 11 amino acids. CDR1 is MNHEY and CDR2 is SVGAGI in the germline V gene.

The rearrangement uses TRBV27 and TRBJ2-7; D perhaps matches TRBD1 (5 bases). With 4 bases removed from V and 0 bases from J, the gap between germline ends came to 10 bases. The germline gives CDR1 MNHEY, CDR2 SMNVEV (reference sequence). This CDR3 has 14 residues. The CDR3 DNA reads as TGTGCCAGCAGTTCGACAGTGAACTCCTACGAGCAGTACTTC. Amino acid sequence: CASSSTVNSYEQYF.